The T cell receptor beta chain described here comes from a study of blood T cell repertoires in COVID-19. Study as a whole: The United States, Italy and Spain supplied acute and convalescent COVID-19 samples. T cells, B-cell-depleted T cells, or PBMCs supplied cDNA or gDNA.

As handled by the study authors: Nucleated cell counts were estimated from reference gene primer amplification. Clones were sequenced by immunoSEQ multiplex PCR, and TCRdb holds only the in-frame ones, with some missing. The DNA gave D and trimming, while V, J and clone size come from that table. Of some 95,000 clones listed, roughly 80% were seen once; the top ten hold approximately 8.7%. The junction had 7 bases not matched to a gene; V was cut back by 2 bases and J by 6 bases. Looked up from germline, CDR1 is SGHRS and CDR2 is YFSETQ. CDR3 length equals 15 residues. The rearrangement uses TRBV5-1 and TRBJ1-2; 10 bases match TRBD1. The sample was peripheral blood. The source is a man aged 50 to 60 who had recovered from COVID-19. The CDR3 nucleotides are TGCGCCAGCAGCTTCCTCATTGGGACAGGGGATGGCTACACCTTC. Its translation: CASSFLIGTGDGYTF.